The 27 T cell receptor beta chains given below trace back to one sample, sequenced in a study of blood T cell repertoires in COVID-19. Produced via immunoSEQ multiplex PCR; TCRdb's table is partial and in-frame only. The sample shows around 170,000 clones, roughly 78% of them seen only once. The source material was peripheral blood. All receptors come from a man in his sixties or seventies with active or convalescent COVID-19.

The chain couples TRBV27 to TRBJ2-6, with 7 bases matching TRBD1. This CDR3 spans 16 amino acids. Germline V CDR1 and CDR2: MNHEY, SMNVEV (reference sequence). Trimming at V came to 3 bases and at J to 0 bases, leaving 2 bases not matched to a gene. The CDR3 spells CASSFGDSSGANVLTF. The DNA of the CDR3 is TGTGCCAGCAGTTTCGGGGACAGCTCTGGGGCCAACGTCCTGACTTTC.

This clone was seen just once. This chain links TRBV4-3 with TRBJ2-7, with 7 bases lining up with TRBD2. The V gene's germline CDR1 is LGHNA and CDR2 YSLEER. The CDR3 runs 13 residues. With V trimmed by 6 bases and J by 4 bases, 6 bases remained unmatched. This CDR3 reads CASRRGEGYEQYF. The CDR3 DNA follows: TGCGCCAGCAGACGAGGGGAGGGATACGAGCAGTACTTC.

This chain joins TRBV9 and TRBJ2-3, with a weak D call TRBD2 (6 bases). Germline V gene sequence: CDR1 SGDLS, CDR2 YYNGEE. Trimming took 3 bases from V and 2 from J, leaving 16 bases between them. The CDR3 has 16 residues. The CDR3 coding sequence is TGTGCCAGCAGCGCCGCGTTGGGGACTTACACAGATACGCAGTATTTT. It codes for CASSAALGTYTDTQYF.

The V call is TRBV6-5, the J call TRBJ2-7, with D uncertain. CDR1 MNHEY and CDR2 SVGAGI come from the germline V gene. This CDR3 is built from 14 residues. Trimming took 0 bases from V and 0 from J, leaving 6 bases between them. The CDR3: CASSYSQASYEQYF. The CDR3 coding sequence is TGTGCCAGCAGTTACTCGCAGGCCTCCTACGAGCAGTACTTC.

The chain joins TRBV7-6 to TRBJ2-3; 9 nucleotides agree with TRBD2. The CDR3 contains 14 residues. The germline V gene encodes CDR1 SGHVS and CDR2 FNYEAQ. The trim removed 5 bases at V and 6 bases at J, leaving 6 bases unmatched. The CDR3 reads CASSLSGGADTQYF. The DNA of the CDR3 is TGTGCCAGCAGCCTTAGCGGGGGCGCGGATACGCAGTATTTT. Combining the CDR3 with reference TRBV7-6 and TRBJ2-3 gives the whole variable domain GAGVSQSPRYKVTKRGQDVALRCDPISGHVSLYWYRQALGQGPEFLTYFNYEAQQDKSGLPNDRFSAERPEGSISTLTIQRTEQRDSAMYRCASSLSGGADTQYFGPGTRLTVL.

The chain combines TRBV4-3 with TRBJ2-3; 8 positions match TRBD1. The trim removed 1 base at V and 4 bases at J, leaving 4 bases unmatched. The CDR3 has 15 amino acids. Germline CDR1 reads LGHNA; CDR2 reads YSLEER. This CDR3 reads CASSQVTGVADTQYF. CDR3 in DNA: TGCGCCAGCAGCCAAGTGACAGGGGTAGCAGATACGCAGTATTTT.

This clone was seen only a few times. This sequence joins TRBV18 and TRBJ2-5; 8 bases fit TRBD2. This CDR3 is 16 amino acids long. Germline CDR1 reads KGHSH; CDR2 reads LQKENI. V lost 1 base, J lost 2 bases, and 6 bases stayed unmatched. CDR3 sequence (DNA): TGTGCCAGCTCACCACGTCTCCGGGGGGGACAAGAGACCCAGTACTTC. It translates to CASSPRLRGGQETQYF.

CDR3 in DNA: TGTGCCAGCAGTGGAGAGACTAGCGGGGGGGGCCTGGGGAATGAGCAGTTCTTC. This translates into CASSGETSGGGLGNEQFF. V and J are TRBV2 and TRBJ2-1; 14 nucleotides match TRBD2. From germline, CDR1 is SNHLY and CDR2 FYNNEI. Losses at the gene ends were 4 bases for V and 7 bases for J; bases not matched to a gene: 12. The CDR3 covers 18 residues.

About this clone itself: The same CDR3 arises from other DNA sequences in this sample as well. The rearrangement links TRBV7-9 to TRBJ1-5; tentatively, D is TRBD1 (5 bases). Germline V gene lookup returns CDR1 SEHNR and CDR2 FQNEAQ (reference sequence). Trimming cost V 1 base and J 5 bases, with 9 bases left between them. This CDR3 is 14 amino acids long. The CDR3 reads CASSLVGGDQPQHF. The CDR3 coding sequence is TGTGCCAGCAGCTTAGTGGGGGGGGATCAGCCCCAGCATTTT.

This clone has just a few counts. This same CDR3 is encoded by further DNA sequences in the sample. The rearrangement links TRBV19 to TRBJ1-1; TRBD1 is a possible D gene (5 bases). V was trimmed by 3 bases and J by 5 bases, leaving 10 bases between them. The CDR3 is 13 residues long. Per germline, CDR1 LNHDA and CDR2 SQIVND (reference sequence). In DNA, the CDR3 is TGTGCCAGTAGTATTGGGGCGGAGACTGAAGCTTTCTTT. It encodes CASSIGAETEAFF.

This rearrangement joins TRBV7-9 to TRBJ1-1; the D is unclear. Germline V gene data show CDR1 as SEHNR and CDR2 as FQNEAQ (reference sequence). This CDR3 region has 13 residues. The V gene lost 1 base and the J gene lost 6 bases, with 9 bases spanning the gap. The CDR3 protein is CASSLEMGAEAFF. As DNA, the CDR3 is TGTGCCAGCAGCTTAGAGATGGGCGCTGAAGCTTTCTTT.

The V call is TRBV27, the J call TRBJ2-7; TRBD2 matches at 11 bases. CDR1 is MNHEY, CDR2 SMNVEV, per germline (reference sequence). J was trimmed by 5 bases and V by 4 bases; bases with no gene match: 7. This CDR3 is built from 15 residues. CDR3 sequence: CASSSLAGGRHEQYF. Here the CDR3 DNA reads TGTGCCAGCAGTTCCTTAGCGGGAGGGCGCCACGAGCAGTACTTC.

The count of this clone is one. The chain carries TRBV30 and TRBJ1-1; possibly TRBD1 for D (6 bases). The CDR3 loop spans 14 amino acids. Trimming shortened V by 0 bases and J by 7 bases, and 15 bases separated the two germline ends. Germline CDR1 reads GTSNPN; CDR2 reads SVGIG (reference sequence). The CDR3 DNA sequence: TGTGCCTGGAGTGTAGGGGGGGGGCAGAGTGAAGCTTTCTTT. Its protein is CAWSVGGGQSEAFF.

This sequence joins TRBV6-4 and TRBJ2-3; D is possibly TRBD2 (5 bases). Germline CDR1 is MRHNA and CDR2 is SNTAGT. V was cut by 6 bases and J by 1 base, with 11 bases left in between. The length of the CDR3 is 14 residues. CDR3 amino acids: CASSTDWRTDTQYF. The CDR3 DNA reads TGTGCCAGCAGCACGGACTGGCGCACAGATACGCAGTATTTT.

CDR3 in amino acids: CASSEYRNQPQHF. The CDR3 DNA sequence: TGTGCCAGCAGTGAATACAGGAATCAGCCCCAGCATTTT. J is TRBJ1-5 and V is TRBV2, with D possibly TRBD1 on 5 matching bases. Trimming removed 2 bases at V and 4 bases at J, with 6 bases between. Per germline, CDR1 SNHLY and CDR2 FYNNEI. CDR3 length: 13 amino acids. The complete variable domain, with remaining parts taken from reference TRBV2 and TRBJ1-5, reads EPEVTQTPSHQVTQMGQEVILRCVPISNHLYFYWYRQILGQKVEFLVSFYNNEISEKSEIFDDQFSVERPDGSNFTLKIRSTKLEDSAMYFCASSEYRNQPQHFGDGTRLSIL.

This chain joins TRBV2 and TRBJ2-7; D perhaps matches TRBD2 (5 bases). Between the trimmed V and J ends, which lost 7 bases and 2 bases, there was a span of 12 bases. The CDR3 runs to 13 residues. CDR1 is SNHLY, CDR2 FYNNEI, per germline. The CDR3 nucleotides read TGTGCCAGCAATGCGGGTTCCGCCTACGAGCAGTACTTC. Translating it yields CASNAGSAYEQYF.

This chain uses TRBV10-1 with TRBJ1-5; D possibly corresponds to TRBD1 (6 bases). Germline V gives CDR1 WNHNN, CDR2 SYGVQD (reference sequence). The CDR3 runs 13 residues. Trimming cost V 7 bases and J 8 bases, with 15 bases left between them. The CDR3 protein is CASKYRVGKPQHF. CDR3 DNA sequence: TGCGCCAGCAAATACAGGGTTGGGAAGCCCCAGCATTTT.

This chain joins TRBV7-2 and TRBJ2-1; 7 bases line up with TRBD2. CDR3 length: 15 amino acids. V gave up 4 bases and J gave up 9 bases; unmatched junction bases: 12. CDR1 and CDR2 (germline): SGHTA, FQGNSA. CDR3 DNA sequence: TGTGCCAGCAGCTCAAAGGGGAAGTGGGGGGGTGAGCAGTTCTTC. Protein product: CASSSKGKWGGEQFF.

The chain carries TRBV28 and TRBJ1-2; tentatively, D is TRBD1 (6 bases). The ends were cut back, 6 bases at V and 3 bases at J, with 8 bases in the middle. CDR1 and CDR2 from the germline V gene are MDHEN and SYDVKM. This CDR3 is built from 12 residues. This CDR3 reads CASRGAYYGYTF. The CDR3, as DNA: TGTGCCAGCAGGGGGGCGTACTATGGCTACACCTTC.

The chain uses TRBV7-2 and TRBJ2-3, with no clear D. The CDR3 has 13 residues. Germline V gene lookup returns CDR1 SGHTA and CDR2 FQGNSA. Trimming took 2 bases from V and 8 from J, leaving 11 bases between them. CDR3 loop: CASSLLRIGTQYF. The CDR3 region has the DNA TGTGCCAGCAGCTTACTCAGAATTGGTACGCAGTATTTT.

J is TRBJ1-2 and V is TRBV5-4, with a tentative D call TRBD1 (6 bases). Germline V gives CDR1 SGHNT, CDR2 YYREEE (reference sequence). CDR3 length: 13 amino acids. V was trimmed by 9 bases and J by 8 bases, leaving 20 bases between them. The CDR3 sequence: CATQRGGVGGYTF. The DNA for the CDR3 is TGTGCCACCCAGCGAGGGGGGGTAGGGGGCTACACCTTC.

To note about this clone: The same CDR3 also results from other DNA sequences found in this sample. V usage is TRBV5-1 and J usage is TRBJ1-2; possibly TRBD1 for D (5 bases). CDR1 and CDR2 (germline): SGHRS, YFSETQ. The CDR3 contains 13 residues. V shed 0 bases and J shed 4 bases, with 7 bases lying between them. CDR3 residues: CASSLAGGYGYTF. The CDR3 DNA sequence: TGCGCCAGCAGCTTGGCCGGGGGCTATGGCTACACCTTC.

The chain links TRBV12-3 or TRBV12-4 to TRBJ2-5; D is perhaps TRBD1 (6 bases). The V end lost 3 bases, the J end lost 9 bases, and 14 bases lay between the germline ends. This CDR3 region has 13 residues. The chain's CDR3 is CASSLRTVSAQYF. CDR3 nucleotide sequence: TGTGCCAGCAGTTTGAGGACAGTCTCAGCCCAGTACTTC.

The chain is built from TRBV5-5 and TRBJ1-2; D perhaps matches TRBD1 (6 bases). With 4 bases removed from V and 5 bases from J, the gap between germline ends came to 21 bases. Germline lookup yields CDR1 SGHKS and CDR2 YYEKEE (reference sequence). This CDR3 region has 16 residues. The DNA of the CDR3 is TGTGCCAGCAGCCTTCAGGGAGGGGGGGCCTCTTATGGCTACACCTTC. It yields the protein CASSLQGGGASYGYTF.

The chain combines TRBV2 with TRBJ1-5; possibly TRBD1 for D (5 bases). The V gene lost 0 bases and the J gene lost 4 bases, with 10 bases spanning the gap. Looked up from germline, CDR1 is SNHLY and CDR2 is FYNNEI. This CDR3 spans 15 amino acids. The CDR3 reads CASSEALGPNQPQHF. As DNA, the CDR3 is TGTGCCAGCAGTGAAGCCCTGGGGCCAAATCAGCCCCAGCATTTT.

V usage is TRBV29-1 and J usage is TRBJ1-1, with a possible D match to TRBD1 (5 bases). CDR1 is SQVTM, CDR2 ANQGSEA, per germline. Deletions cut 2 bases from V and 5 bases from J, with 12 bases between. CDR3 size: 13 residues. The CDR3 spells CSVEQGLGTEAFF. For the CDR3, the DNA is TGCAGCGTTGAACAGGGCCTGGGGACTGAAGCTTTCTTT. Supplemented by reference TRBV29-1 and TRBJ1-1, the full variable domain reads SAVISQKPSRDICQRGTSLTIQCQVDSQVTMMFWYRQQPGQSLTLIATANQGSEATYESGFVIDKFPISRPNLTFSTLTVSNMSPEDSSIYLCSVEQGLGTEAFFGQGTRLTVV.

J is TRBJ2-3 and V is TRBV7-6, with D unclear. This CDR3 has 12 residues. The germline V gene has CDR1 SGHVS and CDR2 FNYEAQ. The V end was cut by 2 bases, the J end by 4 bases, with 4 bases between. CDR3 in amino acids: CASSLRSDTQYF. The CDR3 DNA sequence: TGTGCCAGCAGCTTACGGTCAGATACGCAGTATTTT.